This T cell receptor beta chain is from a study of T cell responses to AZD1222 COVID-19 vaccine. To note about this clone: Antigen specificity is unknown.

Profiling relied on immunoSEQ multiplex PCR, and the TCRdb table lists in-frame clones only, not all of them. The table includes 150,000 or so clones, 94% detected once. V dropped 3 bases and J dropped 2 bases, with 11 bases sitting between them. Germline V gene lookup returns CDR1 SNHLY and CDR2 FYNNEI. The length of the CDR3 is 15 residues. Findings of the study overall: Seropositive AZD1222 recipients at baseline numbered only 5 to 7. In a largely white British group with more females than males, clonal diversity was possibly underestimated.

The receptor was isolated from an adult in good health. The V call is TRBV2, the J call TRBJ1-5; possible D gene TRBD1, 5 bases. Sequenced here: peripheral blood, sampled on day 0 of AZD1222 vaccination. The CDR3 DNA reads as TGTGCCAGCAGTGAGTCCGACAGACGCAATCAGCCCCAGCATTTT. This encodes CASSESDRRNQPQHF.